These 9 T cell receptor beta chains came from one sample sequenced in a study of blood T cell repertoires in COVID-19 (TCRdb year 2020). Library preparation used the immunoSEQ multiplex PCR assay. TCRdb mirrors the immuneACCESS table, restricted to in-frame sequences. Some clones are absent from its copies; in checked studies, under half trace to an unresolved V gene, and the reason for the others is unknown. The sample contains about 150,000 clones, 85% to 90% of them found a single time. The ten biggest clones cover around 15% of the sample. Sequenced material: peripheral blood. All receptors derive from a man between 18 and 35 years old with COVID-19, enrolled during active disease.

The chain joins TRBV5-1 to TRBJ2-2, with 8 bases matching TRBD1. This CDR3 comprises 16 residues. Germline V gives CDR1 SGHRS, CDR2 YFSETQ. V lost 2 bases, J lost 6 bases, and 9 bases stayed unmatched. The CDR3 coding sequence is TGCGCCAGCAGCTTTAATTCGGGACAGGTAGCCGGGGAGCTGTTTTTT. Translating it yields CASSFNSGQVAGELFF.

This rearrangement joins TRBV7-2 to TRBJ2-3; 7 bases match TRBD2. The CDR3 totals 15 residues. Germline V lookup: CDR1 SGHTA, CDR2 FQGNSA. Trimming took 2 bases from V and 1 from J; bases not matched to a gene: 3. The CDR3 DNA reads as TGTGCCAGCAGCTTACGACTAGCTGGCACAGATACGCAGTATTTT. It is translated as CASSLRLAGTDTQYF. Filled out from reference TRBV7-2 and TRBJ2-3, the complete variable domain reads GAGVSQSPSNKVTEKGKDVELRCDPISGHTALYWYRQSLGQGLEFLIYFQGNSAPDKSGLPSDRFSAERTGGSVSTLTIQRTQQEDSAVYLCASSLRLAGTDTQYFGPGTRLTVL.

This chain joins TRBV10-3 and TRBJ2-7, with 10 bases aligning to TRBD1. The CDR3 covers 15 residues. CDR1 and CDR2 from the germline V gene are ENHRY and SYGVKD. V dropped 1 base and J dropped 7; count of bases not matched to a gene: 7. Written as DNA, the CDR3 is TGTGCCATCAGTGAGTTGAGACAGGGGGCAGAAGAGCAGTACTTC. Translating gives CAISELRQGAEEQYF.

The chain employs TRBV10-3 and TRBJ1-2, with D hard to call. The length of the CDR3 is 13 residues. Trimming pared 2 bases from V and 8 bases from J, leaving 12 bases between. CDR1 and CDR2 from the germline V gene are ENHRY and SYGVKD. This CDR3 is CAISEGTGAGYTF. CDR3 coding DNA: TGTGCCATCAGTGAGGGCACGGGAGCGGGCTACACCTTC.

This clone is a singleton in its sample. This chain links TRBV5-8 with TRBJ2-3; perhaps TRBD2 as D (5 bases). The CDR3 covers 14 residues. CDR1 and CDR2 (germline): SGHTS, YDEGEE. V was trimmed by 2 bases and J by 0 bases, leaving 7 bases between them. CDR3 residues: CASSFGISTDTQYF. As DNA, the CDR3 is TGTGCCAGCAGCTTCGGGATTAGCACAGATACGCAGTATTTT.

The V call is TRBV4-2, the J call TRBJ2-7; D might be TRBD2 (6 bases). V was shortened by 4 bases and J by 4 bases, with 14 bases between the two germline ends. The V gene's germline CDR1 is LGHNA and CDR2 YNFKEQ. This CDR3 comprises 14 residues. DNA of the CDR3: TGTGCCAGCAGCCCCAGGACTACAAGTTACGAGCAGTACTTC. Its translation is CASSPRTTSYEQYF.

This rearrangement joins TRBV21-1 to TRBJ2-4; TRBD1, as called in the table, went unchecked against the DNA. TRBV21-1 is reported as a pseudogene. The CDR3 contains 16 residues. This CDR3 reads CASSTTGTVNLNIQYF. The CDR3 DNA follows: TGTGCCAGCAGCACAACCGGGACAGTAAATTTAAACATTCAGTACTTC.

The rearrangement links TRBV6-6 to TRBJ2-7, with 8 bases aligning to TRBD1. The CDR3 covers 13 residues. Germline trimming cut 7 bases from V and 7 bases from J; bases unmatched to any gene: 9. Per germline, CDR1 MNHNY and CDR2 SVGAGI (reference sequence). Here the CDR3 DNA reads TGTGCCAGCACCGAAGGGGACAGGAGGGAGCAGTACTTC. This encodes CASTEGDRREQYF.

The genes are TRBV29-1 and TRBJ1-1; 12 bases are shared with TRBD1. The V segment lost 6 bases and the J segment 1 base; nucleotides outside the gene matches: 3. Looked up from germline, CDR1 is SQVTM and CDR2 is ANQGSEA. The CDR3 spans 14 residues. The CDR3 DNA reads TGCAGCGTGGGGACAGGGGGCTCGAACACTGAAGCTTTCTTT. This sequence encodes CSVGTGGSNTEAFF. The full variable domain, rest sourced from reference TRBV29-1 and TRBJ1-1, is SAVISQKPSRDICQRGTSLTIQCQVDSQVTMMFWYRQQPGQSLTLIATANQGSEATYESGFVIDKFPISRPNLTFSTLTVSNMSPEDSSIYLCSVGTGGSNTEAFFGQGTRLTVV.